Each of the 4 T cell receptor beta chains below was sequenced from the same sample in a study of regulatory T cells in long-lasting Graves disease. Both iRepertoire HTBI primers and Arm-PCR of CDR3 regions were used to build the TCR beta libraries. Via MiXCR, TCRdb re-called the multiplex PCR reads, giving one row per CDR3 protein. Counted here are hundreds of thousands of distinct CDR3 sequences, 15% to 20% occurring once; the ten biggest clones make up around 10%. Documented time point: newly diagnosed GD, antithyroid drugs for less than 3 months. PBMC-derived RNA was used for the TCR library. The sample was also reused in another study, on T cells in Graves' hyperthyroidism and ophthalmopathy.

This material consisted of peripheral blood mononuclear cells (PBMCs), taken at new diagnosis, from a patient treated with antithyroid drugs. These receptors came from a woman in her 30s with Graves disease.

The genes are TRBV14 and TRBJ2-5; D is unclear. CDR1 and CDR2 from the germline V gene are SGHDN and FVKESK. This CDR3 is 16 amino acids long. Trimming shortened V by 0 bases and J by 5 bases, and 16 bases separated the two germline ends. CDR3 amino acids: CASSQDERSWKETQYF. CDR3 DNA sequence: TGTGCCAGCAGCCAAGATGAAAGATCTTGGAAGGAGACCCAGTACTTC. The full variable domain, completed using reference TRBV14 and TRBJ2-5, is EAGVTQFPSHSVIEKGQTVTLRCDPISGHDNLYWYRRVMGKEIKFLLHFVKESKQDESGMPNNRFLAERTGGTYSTLKVQPAELEDSGVYFCASSQDERSWKETQYFGPGTRLLVL.

This clonotype was counted a single time. A much larger clone differs by one base, so this may be a read error. V gene TRBV7-6 combines with J gene TRBJ2-1; 10 bases match TRBD1. Unmatched junction bases numbered 4, after V lost 5 bases and J lost 6 bases. CDR1 and CDR2 (germline): SGHVS, FNYEAQ. This CDR3 spans 14 amino acids. CDR3 region: CASSPGTGVNEQFF. The CDR3 coding sequence is TGTGCCAGCAGCCCCGGGACAGGGGTCAATGAGCAGTTCTTC.

This chain uses TRBV7-9 with TRBJ1-2; D is unclear. Germline assignment: CDR1 SEHNR and CDR2 FQNEAQ (reference sequence). CDR3 length: 18 amino acids. Trimming took off 3 bases at V and 6 bases at J, with 26 bases between the two ends. The chain's CDR3 is CASSLQVHTRLSTHGYTF. The CDR3 region has the DNA TGTGCCAGCAGCTTGCAGGTTCACACACGACTTTCTACACATGGCTACACCTTC.

This clonotype came up many times. The rearrangement joins TRBV4-1 to TRBJ1-5; 7 nucleotides line up with TRBD1. The trim removed 2 bases at V and 4 bases at J, leaving 8 bases unmatched. The germline gives CDR1 MGHRA, CDR2 YSYEKL. The CDR3 has 16 residues. The CDR3 DNA is TGCGCCAGCAGCCAACCCCGACAGGGTTTAAATCAGCCCCAGCATTTT. Encoded protein: CASSQPRQGLNQPQHF.